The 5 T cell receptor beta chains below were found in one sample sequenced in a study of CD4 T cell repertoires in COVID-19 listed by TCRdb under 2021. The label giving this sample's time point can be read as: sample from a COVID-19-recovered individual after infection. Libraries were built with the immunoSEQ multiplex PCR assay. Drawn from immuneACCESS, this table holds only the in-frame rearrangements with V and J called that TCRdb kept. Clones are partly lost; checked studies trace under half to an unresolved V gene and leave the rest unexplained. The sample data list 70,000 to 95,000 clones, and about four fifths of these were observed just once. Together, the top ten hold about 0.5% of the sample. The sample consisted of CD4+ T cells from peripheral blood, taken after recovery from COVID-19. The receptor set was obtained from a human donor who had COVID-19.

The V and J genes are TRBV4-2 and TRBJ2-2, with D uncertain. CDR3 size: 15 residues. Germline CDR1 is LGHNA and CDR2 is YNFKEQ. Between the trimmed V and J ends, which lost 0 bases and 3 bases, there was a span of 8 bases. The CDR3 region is CASSQDVRDTGELFF. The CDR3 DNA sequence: TGTGCCAGCAGCCAAGACGTGCGAGACACCGGGGAGCTGTTTTTT.

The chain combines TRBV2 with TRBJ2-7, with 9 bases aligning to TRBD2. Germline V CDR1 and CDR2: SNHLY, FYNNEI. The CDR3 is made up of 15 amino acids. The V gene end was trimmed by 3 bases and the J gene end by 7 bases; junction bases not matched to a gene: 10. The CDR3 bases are TGTGCCAGCAGTGAGGCGGGCGGGGGGGCCGGAGAGCAGTACTTC. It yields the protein CASSEAGGGAGEQYF.

The CDR3 nucleotides read TGTGCCAGCAAGACACTTAGCGGGAGTGAAGAGACCCAGTACTTC. Residues: CASKTLSGSEETQYF. This chain uses TRBV6-5 with TRBJ2-5; 9 bases are shared with TRBD2. The germline V gene has CDR1 MNHEY and CDR2 SVGAGI. The CDR3 consists of 15 residues. V gave up 7 bases and J gave up 3 bases; unmatched junction bases: 9.

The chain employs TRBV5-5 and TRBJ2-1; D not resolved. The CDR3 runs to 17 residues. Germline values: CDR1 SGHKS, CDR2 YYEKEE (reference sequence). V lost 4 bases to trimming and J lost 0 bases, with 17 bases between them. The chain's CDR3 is CASSLNPGGSSYNEQFF. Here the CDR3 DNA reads TGTGCCAGCAGCCTAAACCCAGGCGGAAGCTCCTACAATGAGCAGTTCTTC.

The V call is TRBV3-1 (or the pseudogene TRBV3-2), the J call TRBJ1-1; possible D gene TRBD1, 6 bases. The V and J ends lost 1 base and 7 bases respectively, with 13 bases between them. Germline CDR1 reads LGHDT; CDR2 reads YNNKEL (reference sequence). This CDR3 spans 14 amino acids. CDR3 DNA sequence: TGTGCCAGCAGCCAAGCAGGGGCCGGGGTTGAAGCTTTCTTT. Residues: CASSQAGAGVEAFF.